The 21 T cell receptor beta chains below were found in one sample sequenced in a study of blood T cells in healthy people across ages. A sample-barcoded 5' primer and a J-beta primer mix were used in a second PCR of about 6 to 12 cycles. TCRdb reprocessed the 5' RACE reads with MiXCR, giving one entry per CDR3 protein. The sample contains approximately 780,000 distinct CDR3 sequences, 20% to 30% of which appear only once. These data also featured in a second study, about T cells of mothers and their children.

The sample was blood. These receptors were collected from a boy aged 5-17 years in good health.

This clonotype showed up just a few times. V is TRBV25-1 and J is TRBJ2-5; 13 bases map to TRBD2. J was trimmed by 5 bases and V by 7 bases; bases with no gene match: 7. Germline CDR1 MGHDK, CDR2 SYGVNS. The CDR3 has 15 amino acids. CDR3 residues: CASTQLAGGRETQYF. For the CDR3, the DNA is TGTGCCAGCACTCAACTAGCGGGGGGGCGGGAGACCCAGTACTTC.

This clonotype was observed a handful of times. The CDR3 bases are TGCGCCAGCAGCCAAGGGGACACAGATTACAATGAGCAGTTCTTC. Residues: CASSQGDTDYNEQFF. V gene TRBV4-1 combines with J gene TRBJ2-5; perhaps TRBD1 as D (6 bases). The better agreement between TRBJ2-1 and the DNA end casts doubt on the J call. This CDR3 region has 15 residues. Germline CDR1 and CDR2: MGHRA and YSYEKL.

This clonotype appeared many times. This chain links TRBV3-1 with TRBJ2-5; 14 bases are shared with TRBD2. Near its end, the DNA agrees better with TRBJ2-1, so the J call may be wrong. The length of the CDR3 is 16 residues. The germline CDR1 and CDR2 sequences are LGHDT and YNNKEL (reference sequence). CDR3 sequence: CASSPRTSGGRNEQFF. The CDR3 DNA follows: TGTGCCAGCAGCCCCCGGACTAGCGGGGGGCGAAATGAGCAGTTCTTC.

The V and J genes are TRBV3-1 and TRBJ2-5; no definite D call. V lost 4 bases and J 1 base, leaving 10 bases between the germline ends. The germline V gene encodes CDR1 LGHDT and CDR2 YNNKEL (reference sequence). There are 14 residues in the CDR3. The CDR3 is CASSPRRTQETQYF. Written as DNA, the CDR3 is TGTGCCAGCAGCCCCCGCCGGACCCAAGAGACCCAGTACTTC.

This clonotype was seen a handful of times. The rearrangement joins TRBV9 to TRBJ1-1; D gene unclear. In germline, CDR1 is SGDLS, CDR2 YYNGEE. The CDR3 is 13 residues long. V was pared by 0 bases and J by 1 base, with 4 bases between. In DNA, the CDR3 is TGTGCCAGCAGCGTAGGCAAGAACACTGAAGCTTTCTTT. Translated, it gives CASSVGKNTEAFF.

This chain connects TRBV6-5 to TRBJ1-1; D may be TRBD1 (6 bases). V was cut by 3 bases and J by 3 bases, with 20 bases left in between. The V gene's germline CDR1 is MNHEY and CDR2 SVGAGI. The CDR3 is 17 residues long. Written as DNA, the CDR3 is TGTGCCAGCAGTTATCTCCCCCTCGGACAGTCTTACACTGAAGCTTTCTTT. It encodes CASSYLPLGQSYTEAFF.

This clonotype was observed many times. The rearrangement uses TRBV10-2 and TRBJ2-7; D uncertain. CDR1 is WSHSY and CDR2 is SAAADI in the germline V gene. Trimming removed 3 bases from V and 0 bases from J, with 6 bases in between. The CDR3 is 13 amino acids. CDR3 bases: TGCGCCAGCAGTGAAGGACCCTCCTACGAGCAGTACTTC. It specifies CASSEGPSYEQYF.

The genes are TRBV7-2 and TRBJ2-5; TRBD2 is a possible D gene (5 bases). CDR3 size: 12 residues. Trimming left V 1 base short and J 10 bases short, with 10 bases between. Per germline, CDR1 SGHTA and CDR2 FQGNSA. The CDR3 nucleotides are TGTGCCAGCAGCTTAGATGTGCGGGTCCAGTACTTC. Residues: CASSLDVRVQYF.

The chain couples TRBV10-3 to TRBJ1-4; no clear D gene. The V gene's germline CDR1 is ENHRY and CDR2 SYGVKD. CDR3 length: 16 amino acids. Trimming shortened V by 0 bases and J by 6 bases, and 14 bases separated the two germline ends. This chain's CDR3 is CAISESGKWDHEKLFF. For the CDR3, the DNA is TGTGCCATCAGTGAGTCAGGGAAGTGGGATCATGAAAAACTGTTTTTT.

The chain is built from TRBV20-1 and TRBJ1-3; D perhaps matches TRBD1 (6 bases). Germline V gene data show CDR1 as DFQATT and CDR2 as SNEGSKA (reference sequence). The CDR3 spans 14 residues. V lost 3 bases and J lost 0, with 9 bases in between. The CDR3 region is CSASRGNSGNTIYF. DNA for the CDR3: TGCAGTGCTAGCAGGGGAAACTCTGGAAACACCATATATTTT.

The sample holds a few counts of this clonotype. The V call is TRBV10-2, the J call TRBJ2-4, with D possibly being TRBD1 (6 bases). Germline V gives CDR1 WSHSY, CDR2 SAAADI. This CDR3 is 13 amino acids long. V was pared by 4 bases and J by 7 bases, with 11 bases between. The CDR3 coding sequence is TGCGCCAGCAGTGGGCCAGGGGAGAACATTCAGTACTTC. Translating it yields CASSGPGENIQYF.

The gene calls are TRBV7-9 and TRBJ2-7; D remains unclear. Trimming removed 9 bases from V and 2 bases from J, with 14 bases in between. CDR3 length: 13 amino acids. Looked up from germline, CDR1 is SEHNR and CDR2 is FQNEAQ (reference sequence). CDR3 sequence (DNA): TGTGCCAGTGCGACGGGCAGCCCCTACGAGCAGTACTTC. Translating it yields CASATGSPYEQYF.

This clonotype was picked up a small number of times. This chain uses TRBV6-5 with TRBJ1-1, with D maybe TRBD1 (5 bases). The CDR3 runs to 14 residues. Trimming stripped 7 bases from V and 8 bases from J, with 20 bases between. Germline V gene data show CDR1 as MNHEY and CDR2 as SVGAGI. CDR3 residues: CASIAISGGFEAFF. The CDR3 DNA sequence: TGTGCCAGCATCGCTATTTCGGGGGGATTCGAAGCTTTCTTT.

This clonotype was picked up many times. The J gene is TRBJ2-5, the V gene TRBV7-2; TRBD2 matches 9 bases. J lost 5 bases, V lost 2 bases, and 3 bases had no gene match. The CDR3 sequence is 14 residues long. CDR1 and CDR2 (germline): SGHTA, FQGNSA. DNA of the CDR3: TGTGCCAGCAGCTTAAATGCGGGGGGGGAGACCCAGTACTTC. It encodes CASSLNAGGETQYF.

This clonotype was counted a few times. CDR3 sequence reads: CASVKEWDSPLHF. The CDR3 nucleotides read TGTGCCAGCGTAAAGGAGTGGGATTCACCCCTCCACTTT. The chain joins TRBV2 to TRBJ1-6; no reliable D call. Trimming pared 8 bases from V and 8 bases from J, leaving 13 bases between. CDR3 size: 13 residues. CDR1 and CDR2 from the germline V gene are SNHLY and FYNNEI.

V usage is TRBV6-1 and J usage is TRBJ2-3, with TRBD2 matching over 8 bases. Germline CDR1 reads MNHNS; CDR2 reads SASEGT. V gave up 7 bases and J gave up 2 bases; unmatched junction bases: 14. The CDR3 loop spans 17 amino acids. The CDR3 DNA follows: TGTGCCAGCACAGGCCGAGCGGGGGCTAACCCCACAGATACGCAGTATTTT. This translates into CASTGRAGANPTDTQYF.

This clonotype has just a few counts. The chain employs TRBV30 and TRBJ2-4, with D unclear. The germline V and J ends were trimmed by 2 bases and 3 bases, with 8 bases remaining between them. The CDR3 runs 13 residues. From germline, CDR1 is GTSNPN and CDR2 SVGIG (reference sequence). The CDR3 protein is CAWSKQRKNIQYF. CDR3 DNA sequence: TGTGCCTGGAGTAAACAGCGCAAAAACATTCAGTACTTC.

This clonotype was observed many times. V is TRBV13 and J is TRBJ1-6, with D hard to call. This CDR3 has 13 residues. CDR1 and CDR2 (germline): PRHDT, FYEKMQ (reference sequence). Deletions cut 0 bases from V and 7 bases from J, with 4 bases between. Here the CDR3 reads CASSLGGNSPLHF. In DNA, the CDR3 is TGTGCCAGCAGCTTAGGGGGGAATTCACCCCTCCACTTT.

This clonotype showed up just a few times. This chain links TRBV7-8 with TRBJ1-2; perhaps TRBD1 as D (6 bases). The germline gives CDR1 SGHVS, CDR2 FQNEAQ. Trimming cost V 3 bases and J 12 bases, with 17 bases left between them. The CDR3 totals 13 residues. Here the CDR3 DNA reads TGTGCCAGCAGCTTTTTTGTTCAGGGGCCCAACACCTTC. It is translated as CASSFFVQGPNTF. The full variable domain, completed using reference TRBV7-8 and TRBJ1-2, is GAGVSQSPRYKVAKRGQDVALRCDPISGHVSLFWYQQALGQGPEFLTYFQNEAQLDKSGLPSDRFFAERPEGSVSTLKIQRTQQEDSAVYLCASSFFVQGPNTFGSGTRLTVV.

This clonotype has at least ten counts. The chain carries TRBV3-1 and TRBJ2-5, with 7 bases identical to TRBD2. CDR1 and CDR2 from the germline V gene are LGHDT and YNNKEL (reference sequence). The CDR3 totals 13 residues. V lost 8 bases and J lost 4; bases outside the gene matches: 7. CDR3 nucleotide sequence: TGTGCCAGCGGCCGGGGCGGGGGAGAGACCCAGTACTTC. Its protein is CASGRGGGETQYF.

This clonotype has only one observation. The V and J genes are TRBV18 and TRBJ2-3; TRBD1 agrees at 9 bases. The germline gives CDR1 KGHSH, CDR2 LQKENI. The CDR3 sequence is 16 residues long. Germline trimming cut 4 bases from V and 3 bases from J; bases unmatched to any gene: 8. The CDR3 DNA follows: TGTGCCAGCTCACTTCGGACAGGGGTGAAAACAGATACGCAGTATTTT. It is translated as CASSLRTGVKTDTQYF.